This TCR beta chain is drawn from a study of shared clonotypes between healthy human individuals. Study details: The study used three CD4 naive, three CD4 memory, two CD8 naive and one CD8 memory plate per donor. Broader study findings: Represented genetic and exposure-history diversity was restricted by having few donors. Sharing across several donors was seen in around 5.1% of naive CD4 clonotypes.

This CDR3 has 15 residues. Germline V gene data show CDR1 as SEHNR and CDR2 as FQNEAQ (reference sequence). Germline trimming cut 3 bases from V and 3 bases from J; bases unmatched to any gene: 6. About this clone itself: Its antigen is unidentified.

TCRdb's table, derived via immunoSEQ multiplex PCR, lists solely in-frame clones and lacks some. The sample lists a few million clones; 92% were seen once. The TCR sequence derives from a man aged 18 to 29 in good health. Some clones in this sample may be carry-over from other donors' samples. The chain combines TRBV7-9 with TRBJ2-7; 9 bases fit TRBD1. Source material: naive CD4+ T cells from PBMCs. Subset denoted: CD45RA+ positively selected. The CDR3 DNA follows: TGTGCCAGCAGCTTGGGTCGGGACAGGGTCTACGAGCAGTACTTC. It is translated as CASSLGRDRVYEQYF.